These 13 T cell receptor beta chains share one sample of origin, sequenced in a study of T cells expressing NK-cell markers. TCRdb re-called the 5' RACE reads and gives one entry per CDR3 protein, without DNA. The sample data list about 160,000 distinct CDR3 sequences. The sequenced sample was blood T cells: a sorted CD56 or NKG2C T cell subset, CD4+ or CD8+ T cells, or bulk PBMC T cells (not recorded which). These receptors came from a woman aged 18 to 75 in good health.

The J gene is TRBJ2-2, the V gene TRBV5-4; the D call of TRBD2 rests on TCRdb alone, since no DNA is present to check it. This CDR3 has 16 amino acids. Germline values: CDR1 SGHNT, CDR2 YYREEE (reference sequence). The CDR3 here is CASSPGGGGLSGELFF.

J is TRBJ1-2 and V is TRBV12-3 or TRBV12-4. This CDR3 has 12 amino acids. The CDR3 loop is CASSSLGRGYTF.

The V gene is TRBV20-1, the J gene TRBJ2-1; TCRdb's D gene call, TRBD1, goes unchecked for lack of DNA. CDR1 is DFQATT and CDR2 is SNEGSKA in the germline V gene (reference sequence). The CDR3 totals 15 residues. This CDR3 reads CSARRVLSAYNEQFF.

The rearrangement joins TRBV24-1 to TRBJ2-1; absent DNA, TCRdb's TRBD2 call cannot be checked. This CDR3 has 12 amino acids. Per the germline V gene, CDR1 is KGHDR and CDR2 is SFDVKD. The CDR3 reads CATGLAWGEQFF.

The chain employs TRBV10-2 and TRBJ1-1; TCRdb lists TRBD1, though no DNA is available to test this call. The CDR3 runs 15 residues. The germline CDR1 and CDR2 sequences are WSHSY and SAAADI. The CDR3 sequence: CASSDYRVLSTEAFF.

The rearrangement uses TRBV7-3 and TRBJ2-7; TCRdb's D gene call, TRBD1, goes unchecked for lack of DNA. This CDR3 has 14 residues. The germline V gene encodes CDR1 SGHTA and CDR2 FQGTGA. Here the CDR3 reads CASSSQAGPYEQYF.

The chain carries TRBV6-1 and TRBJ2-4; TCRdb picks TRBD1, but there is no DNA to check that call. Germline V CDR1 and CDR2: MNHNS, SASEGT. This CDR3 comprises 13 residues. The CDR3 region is CASSVGALDIQYF.

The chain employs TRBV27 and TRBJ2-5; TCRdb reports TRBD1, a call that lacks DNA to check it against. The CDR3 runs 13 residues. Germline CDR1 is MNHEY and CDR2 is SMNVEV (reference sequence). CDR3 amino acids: CASSPGSRETQYF.

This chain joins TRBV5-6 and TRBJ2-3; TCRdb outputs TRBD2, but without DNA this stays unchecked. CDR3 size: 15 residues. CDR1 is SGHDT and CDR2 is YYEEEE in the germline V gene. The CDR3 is CASSLISGGTDTQYF.

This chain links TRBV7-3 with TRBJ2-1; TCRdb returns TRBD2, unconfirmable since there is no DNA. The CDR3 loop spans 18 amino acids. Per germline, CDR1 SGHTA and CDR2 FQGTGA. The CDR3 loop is CASSLLLSRLAGANEQFF.

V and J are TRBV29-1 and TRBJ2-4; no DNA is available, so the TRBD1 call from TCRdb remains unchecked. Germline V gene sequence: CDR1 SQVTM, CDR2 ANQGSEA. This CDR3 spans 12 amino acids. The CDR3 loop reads CSVLGQTNIQYF. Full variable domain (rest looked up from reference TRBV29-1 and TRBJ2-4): SAVISQKPSRDICQRGTSLTIQCQVDSQVTMMFWYRQQPGQSLTLIATANQGSEATYESGFVIDKFPISRPNLTFSTLTVSNMSPEDSSIYLCSVLGQTNIQYFGAGTRLSVL.

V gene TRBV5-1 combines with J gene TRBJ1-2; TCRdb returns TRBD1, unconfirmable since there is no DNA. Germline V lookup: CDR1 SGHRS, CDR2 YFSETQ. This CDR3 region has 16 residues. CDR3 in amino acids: CASSLVGTEQGGGYTF.

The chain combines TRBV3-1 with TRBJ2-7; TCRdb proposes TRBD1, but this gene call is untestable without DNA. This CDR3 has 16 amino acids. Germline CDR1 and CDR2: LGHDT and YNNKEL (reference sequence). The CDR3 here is CASSQVWRAGSYEQYF.